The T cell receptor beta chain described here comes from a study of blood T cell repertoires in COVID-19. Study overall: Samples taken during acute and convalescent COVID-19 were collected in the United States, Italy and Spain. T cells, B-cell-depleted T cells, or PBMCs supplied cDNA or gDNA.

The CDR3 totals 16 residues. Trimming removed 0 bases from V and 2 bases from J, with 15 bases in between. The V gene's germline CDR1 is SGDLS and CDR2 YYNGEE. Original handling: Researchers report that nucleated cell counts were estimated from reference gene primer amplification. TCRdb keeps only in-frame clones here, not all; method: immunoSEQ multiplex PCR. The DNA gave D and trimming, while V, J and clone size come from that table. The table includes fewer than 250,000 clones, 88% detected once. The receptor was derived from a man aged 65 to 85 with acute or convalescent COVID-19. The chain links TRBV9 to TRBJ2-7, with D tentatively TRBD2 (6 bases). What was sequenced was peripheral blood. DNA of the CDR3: TGTGCCAGCAGCGTAGGCGTAGGTAGCGGACCCTACGAGCAGTACTTC. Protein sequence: CASSVGVGSGPYEQYF.